The T cell receptor (beta chain) under discussion was sequenced for a study of immune cell composition in non-small cell lung cancer. Study findings and constraints: Shared sequences between tumour-reactive and dominant in vivo clones were not proven. Squamous lung tumours showed higher top 10 clone scores and clonality than adenocarcinomas. TIL tumour reactivity correlated with maximal tumour-associated clone frequency in adenocarcinoma. Approximately 79% of squamous and about 31% of adenocarcinoma cases had tumour-associated clones >0.5%.

On this clone: Its antigen is unknown.

The table came from immunoSEQ multiplex PCR; TCRdb's copy has only in-frame clones and leaves some out. The table lists about 1,900 clones, around 83% of them singletons. The origin of this receptor is a human donor with non-small cell lung cancer. Material for sequencing was lung tumor tissue.

The CDR3 region has the DNA TGCGCCAGCAGCCGAGGGACAGGGAACACCGGGGAGCTGTTTTTT. Residues: CASSRGTGNTGELFF. The V and J genes are TRBV5-1 and TRBJ2-2; 8 bases line up with TRBD1. The J segment lost 1 base and the V segment lost 4 bases, leaving 3 bases of the junction unmatched. The CDR3 covers 15 residues. The germline gives CDR1 SGHRS, CDR2 YFSETQ.